This section outlines one TCR beta chain sequence together with its context. This sample is part of a study of shared clonotypes between healthy human individuals. TCRdb's table, derived via immunoSEQ multiplex PCR, lists solely in-frame clones and lacks some. Of some 2 million clones listed, approximately 95% are singletons. The length of the CDR3 is 15 residues. V lost 0 bases, J lost 0 bases, and 9 bases lay in between. CDR1 is KGHSY, CDR2 FQNENV, per germline. Positive CCR7 selection of CD45RO-negative cells yielded the naive CD8 cells, and terminally differentiated effector memory CD45RA+ cells were excluded.

Sequenced input: naive CD8+ T cells sorted from blood. The rearrangement joins TRBV16 to TRBJ2-7; no reliable D call. This sequence was found in a man in his late teens or twenties in good health. Written as DNA, the CDR3 is TGTGCCAGCAGCCAATCTATAGGTAACTCCTACGAGCAGTACTTC. It yields the protein CASSQSIGNSYEQYF.